The T cell receptor beta chain under discussion was sequenced for a study of cytomegalovirus exposure and HLA in healthy donors. Study findings and constraints: As was reported, the HLA-A and HLA-B alleles of most subjects were accurately predicted from TCR beta sequences.

The CDR3 loop spans 16 amino acids. V was trimmed by 3 bases and J by 5 bases, leaving 19 bases between them. In germline, CDR1 is MNHNS, CDR2 SASEGT. On this clone itself: No antigen is known for it.

60 Vbeta and 13 Jbeta primers were used in PCR. Here immunoSEQ multiplex PCR was the method, and the copy in TCRdb shows in-frame clones only, minus some. The sample yields hundreds of thousands of clones, over 60% seen once. The clonotype comes from a man between 18 and 29 years old in good health and CMV-seronegative. The chain joins TRBV6-1 to TRBJ1-2; no firm D call. Sequenced sample: PBMCs. The CDR3 DNA is TGTGCCAGCAGTGAGCCAGGCCGTACTCAATGGTATGGCTACACCTTC. Protein: CASSEPGRTQWYGYTF.